This T cell receptor (beta chain) is from a study of blood T cell repertoires in COVID-19. About the study: Spain, Italy and the United States supplied samples that represented acute and convalescent COVID-19. The cDNA or gDNA used as material had been derived from T cells, B-cell-depleted T cells, or PBMCs.

Generated by immunoSEQ multiplex PCR, the TCRdb table keeps only in-frame clones and is missing some. The table has about 70,000 clones, 75% to 90% seen once. CDR3 length: 11 amino acids. V was cut by 4 bases and J by 10 bases, with 9 bases left in between. Per germline, CDR1 SGHDT and CDR2 YYEEEE. The sample consisted of peripheral blood. The V and J genes are TRBV5-6 and TRBJ2-1; TRBD1 is a possible D gene (6 bases). The sequence was collected from a man aged 50 to 60 with active COVID-19. The CDR3, as DNA: TGTGCCAGCAGCCAAACAGGGGAGCAGTTCTTC. Residues: CASSQTGEQFF.